This T cell receptor beta chain was recovered during a study of blood T cell repertoires in COVID-19. V shed 2 bases and J shed 4 bases, with 11 bases lying between them. CDR1 and CDR2 from the germline V gene are MNHEY and SVGAGI. This CDR3 has 15 amino acids. The assay was immunoSEQ multiplex PCR, and TCRdb's table has in-frame clones only and misses some. The table lists under 200,000 clones, about 85% of them singletons. This clonotype was obtained from a woman older than 75 with acute or convalescent COVID-19. Material: peripheral blood. This chain uses TRBV6-5 with TRBJ2-2; possible D gene TRBD1, 5 bases. CDR3 nucleotides: TGTGCCAGCAGTTACGGGCAGGGATCCACCGGGGAGCTGTTTTTT. Translation: CASSYGQGSTGELFF.